This TCR beta chain was sequenced for a study of blood T cells in healthy people across ages. The authors ran a second PCR of roughly 7 to 11 cycles using a sample-barcoded 5' primer and a J-beta primer mix. Using its own MiXCR run on the 5' RACE reads, TCRdb lists one record per CDR3 protein. Found here are about 1,400,000 distinct CDR3 sequences, 42% of them singletons; the top ten hold 6.5% to 10%. Every donor gave approximately 10 milliliters of peripheral blood. The material sequenced was blood. This sequence originates from a woman between 18 and 29 years old in good health.

The CDR3 reads CATVRGATNEKLFF. Here the CDR3 DNA reads TGTGCCACCGTCAGGGGTGCAACTAATGAAAAACTGTTTTTT. This chain connects TRBV15 to TRBJ1-4; D is perhaps TRBD1 (6 bases). V dropped 8 bases and J dropped 0 bases, with 10 bases sitting between them. The CDR3 is 14 amino acids. Germline CDR1 and CDR2: LNHNV and YYDKDF (reference sequence).